The 20 T cell receptor beta chains below were found in one sample sequenced in a study of Tregs in tolerant kidney transplant recipients. Data came from immunoSEQ multiplex PCR; TCRdb stores just in-frame clones and leaves some out. The table shows about 64,000 clones, with 80% to 90% occurring only once. Mixed chimerism was transient after nonmyeloablative marrow transplants from related graft donors. Specimen: CD4+ T cells from blood (PBMCs), collected 6 months after the transplant. These TCRs come from a human patient who received a combined kidney and bone marrow transplant. Some T cells may possibly be graft donor cells.

This chain links TRBV7-2 with TRBJ2-7; TRBD1 matches 8 bases. CDR3 size: 14 residues. With V trimmed by 2 bases and J by 7 bases, 7 bases remained unmatched. Germline V gene sequence: CDR1 SGHTA, CDR2 FQGNSA. Written as DNA, the CDR3 is TGTGCCAGCAGCTTACAGGACAGGGCCCCGGAGCAGTACTTC. It yields the protein CASSLQDRAPEQYF.

The rearrangement joins TRBV4-3 to TRBJ2-7, with D maybe TRBD2 (6 bases). V shed 3 bases and J shed 3 bases, with 12 bases lying between them. The CDR3 is 14 residues long. Per germline, CDR1 LGHNA and CDR2 YSLEER. The CDR3, as DNA: TGCGCCAGCAGCCACCGGGACGGGAGCTACGAGCAGTACTTC. Amino acids: CASSHRDGSYEQYF.

This chain links TRBV30 with TRBJ2-5, with 9 bases lining up with TRBD2. Germline CDR1 GTSNPN, CDR2 SVGIG (reference sequence). The CDR3 is 14 amino acids. The V gene end was trimmed by 7 bases and the J gene end by 4 bases; junction bases not matched to a gene: 10. CDR3 sequence: CAFSLTSGLETQYF. CDR3 sequence (DNA): TGTGCCTTTTCACTGACTAGCGGCCTAGAGACCCAGTACTTC.

The chain links TRBV7-9 to TRBJ1-2; D is ambiguous. Germline lookup yields CDR1 SEHNR and CDR2 FQNEAQ (reference sequence). The V end was cut by 1 base, the J end by 8 bases, with 11 bases between. The CDR3 extends over 13 amino acids. The CDR3 region is CASSLGEAVGYTF. The CDR3 nucleotides read TGTGCCAGCAGCTTAGGAGAGGCTGTAGGCTACACCTTC.

This clone was seen just once. The chain recombines TRBV6-1 with TRBJ2-1; 8 bases are shared with TRBD1. Germline V gene sequence: CDR1 MNHNS, CDR2 SASEGT. Trimming cost V 5 bases and J 0 bases; bases outside gene matches: 3. The CDR3 is 15 residues long. CDR3 in DNA: TGTGCCAGCAGTATACAGGGGGACTCCTACAATGAGCAGTTCTTC. Residues: CASSIQGDSYNEQFF.

The chain links TRBV4-3 to TRBJ2-3, with TRBD1 matching 9 bases. The CDR3 loop spans 15 amino acids. CDR1 is LGHNA, CDR2 YSLEER, per germline. Unmatched junction bases numbered 6, after V lost 1 base and J lost 7 bases. The DNA of the CDR3 is TGCGCCAGCAGCCAAGCAGGGACAGGGCTCTATACGCAGTATTTT. This codes for CASSQAGTGLYTQYF.

The J gene is TRBJ1-2, the V gene TRBV4-1, with a possible D match to TRBD1 (6 bases). The V end lost 4 bases, the J end lost 0 bases, and 12 bases lay between the germline ends. The CDR3 runs 15 residues. The germline gives CDR1 MGHRA, CDR2 YSYEKL. The CDR3 is CASSLIRTANYGYTF. CDR3 nucleotides: TGCGCCAGCAGCCTCATCCGGACAGCTAACTATGGCTACACCTTC.

The rearrangement joins TRBV5-5 to TRBJ1-2; D gene ambiguous. The V end was cut by 2 bases, the J end by 8 bases, with 13 bases between. The V gene's germline CDR1 is SGHKS and CDR2 YYEKEE (reference sequence). The CDR3 is 13 amino acids. CDR3 sequence reads: CASSFEGPRGYTF. CDR3 nucleotides: TGTGCCAGCAGCTTTGAGGGTCCAAGGGGCTACACCTTC.

J is TRBJ2-5 and V is TRBV5-4, with D perhaps TRBD1 (7 bases). Trimming left V 3 bases short and J 4 bases short, with 16 bases between. The CDR3 runs 15 residues. Germline CDR1 is SGHNT and CDR2 is YYREEE (reference sequence). The CDR3 is CASSSGAGQRETQYF. The CDR3 nucleotides are TGTGCCAGCAGCTCCGGGGCGGGACAGAGAGAGACCCAGTACTTC. Based on the CDR3 plus reference TRBV5-4 and TRBJ2-5, the full variable domain is ETGVTQSPTHLIKTRGQQVTLRCSSQSGHNTVSWYQQALGQGPQFIFQYYREEENGRGNFPPRFSGLQFPNYSSELNVNALELDDSALYLCASSSGAGQRETQYFGPGTRLLVL.

The chain carries TRBV7-3 and TRBJ2-3; D perhaps matches TRBD2 (6 bases). Germline V CDR1 and CDR2: SGHTA, FQGTGA. The CDR3 runs to 14 residues. Trimming cost V 4 bases and J 3 bases, with 11 bases left between them. Here the CDR3 DNA reads TGTGCCAGCAGCTGGGGACTTTTAACAGATACGCAGTATTTT. It codes for CASSWGLLTDTQYF.

This chain links TRBV11-3 with TRBJ2-1; 7 positions agree with TRBD1. The CDR3 is made up of 15 amino acids. The ends lost 1 base at V and 5 bases at J; junction bases unmatched: 5. CDR1 SGHNT and CDR2 YENEEA come from the germline V gene. The CDR3: CASSLVGTEDNEQFF. CDR3 in DNA: TGTGCCAGCAGCTTAGTTGGGACAGAAGACAATGAGCAGTTCTTC.

The V call is TRBV19, the J call TRBJ1-5; TRBD1 is a possible D gene (5 bases). Trimming shortened V by 4 bases and J by 4 bases, and 8 bases separated the two germline ends. The CDR3 loop spans 13 amino acids. Germline-derived CDR1 and CDR2 are LNHDA and SQIVND (reference sequence). The CDR3 loop is CASSTNRNQPQHF. DNA for the CDR3: TGTGCCAGTAGTACAAACAGGAATCAGCCCCAGCATTTT.

This chain links TRBV7-2 with TRBJ2-3; weak D call: TRBD2 (6 bases). V lost 7 bases and J 4 bases, leaving 15 bases between the germline ends. Germline CDR1 and CDR2: SGHTA and FQGNSA. CDR3 length: 14 amino acids. DNA for the CDR3: TGTGCCAGCACGCCGCGGGGTGCCCCAGATACGCAGTATTTT. This encodes CASTPRGAPDTQYF.

This chain joins TRBV7-2 and TRBJ2-7; maybe TRBD2 (6 bases). Between the trimmed V and J ends, which lost 4 bases and 9 bases, there was a span of 25 bases. This CDR3 contains 16 residues. In germline, CDR1 is SGHTA, CDR2 FQGNSA. The CDR3 sequence: CASSYYGSLPPGGQYF. In nucleotides, the CDR3 is TGTGCCAGCAGCTATTACGGGAGCCTTCCTCCCGGCGGGCAGTACTTC.

As to this clone: The junction does not match germline at one end; this may be a read error. This sequence joins TRBV5-6 and TRBJ1-2; no firm D call. Germline V gene data show CDR1 as SGHDT and CDR2 as YYEEEE. This CDR3 is 12 amino acids long. The DNA for the CDR3 is TGTGCCGGCAGCTTGGAGAGGTATGGCTACACCTTC. Amino acids: CAGSLERYGYTF.

The V and J genes are TRBV4-3 and TRBJ2-1; TRBD2 agrees at 10 bases. With V trimmed by 0 bases and J by 8 bases, 10 bases remained unmatched. The CDR3 is 17 amino acids. Germline V lookup: CDR1 LGHNA, CDR2 YSLEER. The CDR3 sequence: CASSQESLAGVPYEQFF. In DNA form, the CDR3 reads TGCGCCAGCAGCCAAGAATCGCTAGCGGGGGTGCCCTATGAGCAGTTCTTC.

This clone was seen once. This sample includes further DNA sequences coding for the same CDR3. The rearrangement uses TRBV28 and TRBJ1-6; 8 nucleotides agree with TRBD1. Germline V gives CDR1 MDHEN, CDR2 SYDVKM. The V segment lost 9 bases and the J segment 13 bases; nucleotides outside the gene matches: 8. The CDR3 has 12 residues. The CDR3 here is CASETGGSPLHF. The CDR3 DNA is TGTGCCAGTGAAACAGGGGGATCCCCCCTCCACTTT.

The CDR3 loop reads CASSTDRASSYEQYF. CDR3 bases: TGTGCCAGCAGTACGGACAGGGCGAGCTCCTACGAGCAGTACTTC. This rearrangement joins TRBV2 to TRBJ2-7; the match to TRBD1 covers 8 bases. The CDR3 runs 15 residues. Per the germline V gene, CDR1 is SNHLY and CDR2 is FYNNEI. Germline trimming cut 5 bases from V and 0 bases from J; bases unmatched to any gene: 6.

This chain links TRBV4-3 with TRBJ2-3; 16 bases are shared with TRBD2. J gave up 5 bases and V 4 bases, and 3 bases lay outside the gene matches. Looked up from germline, CDR1 is LGHNA and CDR2 is YSLEER. There are 16 residues in the CDR3. Here the CDR3 reads CASSLGLAGGQDTQYF. The CDR3 DNA reads as TGCGCCAGCAGCCTGGGACTAGCGGGGGGGCAAGATACGCAGTATTTT.

V and J are TRBV5-1 and TRBJ2-5; no clear D. V was cut by 3 bases and J by 6 bases, with 6 bases left in between. The CDR3 sequence is 11 residues long. CDR1 SGHRS and CDR2 YFSETQ come from the germline V gene. CDR3: CASSSSQTQYF. Here the CDR3 DNA reads TGCGCCAGCAGCTCGTCTCAGACCCAGTACTTC. The variable domain in full, completed from reference TRBV5-1 and TRBJ2-5, reads KAGVTQTPRYLIKTRGQQVTLSCSPISGHRSVSWYQQTPGQGLQFLFEYFSETQRNKGNFPGRFSGRQFSNSRSEMNVSTLELGDSALYLCASSSSQTQYFGPGTRLLVL.